The sequence of this T cell receptor beta chain was determined in a study of shared clonotypes between healthy human individuals. The authors' processing: ImmunoSEQ supplied junction-only sequences lacking quality scores, so filtering was different. TCRdb's copy holds only in-frame clones and misses some; the assay was immunoSEQ multiplex PCR. The V and J calls and clone size come from that table; D and trimming were worked out from the DNA. Of a few million clones in the sample, roughly nine tenths are singletons; the top ten hold more than 0.12%. CDR1 and CDR2 (germline): SGHVS, FQNEAQ. Trimming shortened V by 5 bases and J by 4 bases, and 20 bases separated the two germline ends. The CDR3 spans 16 residues.

The J gene is TRBJ1-2, the V gene TRBV7-8; D not resolved. Sequenced input: naive CD4+ T cells sorted from blood. Sample subset: CD45RA+ positively selected. This clonotype originated in a man between 18 and 35 years old in good health. CDR3 protein: CASSLPLNTGIYGYTF. The CDR3 nucleotides read TGTGCCAGCAGCCTACCGCTCAACACTGGGATCTATGGCTACACCTTC.